These 20 T cell receptor beta chains came from one sample sequenced in a study of Graves' ophthalmopathy and Graves' hyperthyroidism. CDR3 regions of TCR beta were amplified from RNA transcripts. The workflow started with a first-round RT-PCR run with HTBI primers and then moved on to a second-round multiplex PCR. Each CDR3 protein is one row after TCRdb ran MiXCR on the multiplex PCR reads. The sample records almost 750,000 distinct CDR3 sequences, roughly two fifths being singletons. The sequenced material came from peripheral blood. These TCRs come from an adult man with Graves' ophthalmopathy.

This clonotype was observed many times. V usage is TRBV4-1 and J usage is TRBJ1-1, with D uncertain. Germline V gene lookup returns CDR1 MGHRA and CDR2 YSYEKL. The CDR3 spans 14 residues. The V end was cut by 1 base, the J end by 4 bases, with 10 bases between. The CDR3 DNA reads TGCGCCAGCAGCCAAGTGCCCAGAGGCACTGAAGCTTTCTTT. The encoded protein is CASSQVPRGTEAFF.

The chain joins TRBV6-5 to TRBJ1-5, with D perhaps matching TRBD1 (5 bases). The ends were cut back, 10 bases at V and 9 bases at J, with 19 bases in the middle. The CDR3 has 13 amino acids. Germline values: CDR1 MNHEY, CDR2 SVGAGI. DNA of the CDR3: TGTGCCACCCTAGGAGGGGTTGTGTGGCCCCAGCATTTT. Its protein is CATLGGVVWPQHF.

Comments on this clonotype: This CDR3 is missing its conserved last phenylalanine or tryptophan, likely due to a read error. It is unclear where the CDR3 begins or ends on the DNA, so no DNA is shown, and the CDR3 is as TCRdb lists it. The chain is built from TRBV20-1 and TRBJ2-1. CDR1 is DFQATT, CDR2 SNEGSKA, per germline (reference sequence). The CDR3 numbers 14 amino acids, ends counted. CDR3 residues: CSARDREHYNEQVV.

There are a few counts of this clonotype. The chain is built from TRBV7-9 and TRBJ2-2, with TRBD2 matching 10 bases. Trimming removed 5 bases from V and 6 bases from J; junction bases left unmatched: 9. The CDR3 has 16 amino acids. CDR1 and CDR2 (germline): SEHNR, FQNEAQ (reference sequence). CDR3 coding DNA: TGTGCCAGCAGCCGCCTAGCGGGAGATATCTCCGGGGAGCTGTTTTTT. Translating gives CASSRLAGDISGELFF. Variable domain in full (rest from reference TRBV7-9 and TRBJ2-2): DTGVSQNPRHKITKRGQNVTFRCDPISEHNRLYWYRQTLGQGPEFLTYFQNEAQLEKSRLLSDRFSAERPKGSFSTLEIQRTEQGDSAMYLCASSRLAGDISGELFFGEGSRLTVL.

V and J are TRBV2 and TRBJ2-2; 8 bases align to TRBD1. Germline V gene data show CDR1 as SNHLY and CDR2 as FYNNEI. CDR3 length equals 16 residues. The V gene end was trimmed by 7 bases and the J gene end by 5 bases; junction bases not matched to a gene: 12. The DNA of the CDR3 is TGTGCCAGCACTCGGACGGGACAGGCGGGAACCGGGGAGCTGTTTTTT. Its protein product is CASTRTGQAGTGELFF.

This clonotype was detected many times. The chain is built from TRBV25-1 and TRBJ1-1; D is perhaps TRBD1 (6 bases). Trimming took off 4 bases at V and 2 bases at J, with 11 bases between the two ends. In germline, CDR1 is MGHDK, CDR2 SYGVNS. The CDR3 is 14 residues long. CDR3 residues: CASSVTGQNTEAFF. In DNA, the CDR3 is TGTGCCAGCAGTGTTACAGGGCAAAACACTGAAGCTTTCTTT.

This clonotype was detected many times. The chain combines TRBV29-1 with TRBJ1-1; no reliable D call. The CDR3 spans 15 residues. Germline V gene sequence: CDR1 SQVTM, CDR2 ANQGSEA. V was pared by 3 bases and J by 8 bases, with 22 bases between. For the CDR3, the DNA is TGCAGCGTTGACCGAAGCTTCGGCACGGGCAGGGAAGCTTTCTTT. Encoded protein: CSVDRSFGTGREAFF.

This clonotype was recorded a few times. The chain is built from TRBV19 and TRBJ1-4, with TRBD1 as a possible D gene (5 bases). The germline V gene has CDR1 LNHDA and CDR2 SQIVND (reference sequence). The V gene lost 4 bases and the J gene lost 7 bases, with 10 bases spanning the gap. The CDR3 spans 13 residues. Here the CDR3 reads CASSTGQVEKLFF. The DNA of the CDR3 is TGTGCCAGTAGTACTGGACAAGTTGAAAAACTGTTTTTT.

This rearrangement joins TRBV14 to TRBJ1-1; D gene ambiguous. The V and J ends lost 6 bases and 0 bases respectively, with 17 bases between them. Germline CDR1 SGHDN, CDR2 FVKESK. This CDR3 has 16 amino acids. The CDR3 loop is CASSYSKQFMNTEAFF. DNA for the CDR3: TGTGCCAGCAGTTACTCGAAACAGTTCATGAACACTGAAGCTTTCTTT.

This clonotype was seen repeatedly, ten times or more. This chain joins TRBV12-3 or TRBV12-4 and TRBJ1-2; no firm D call. Trimming took off 4 bases at V and 8 bases at J, with 17 bases between the two ends. This CDR3 region has 14 residues. The CDR3 region has the DNA TGTGCCAGCAGTTCCACGGCTGGGTCGGGGGGCTACACCTTC. This gives the protein CASSSTAGSGGYTF.

This clonotype was observed a few times. The J gene is TRBJ2-2, the V gene TRBV4-3; tentatively, D is TRBD1 (5 bases). The CDR3 totals 13 residues. Germline CDR1 reads LGHNA; CDR2 reads YSLEER. Deletions cut 3 bases from V and 7 bases from J, with 9 bases between. As DNA, the CDR3 is TGCGCCAGCAGCCACGAGCAGGGCGGGGAGCTGTTTTTT. Encoded protein: CASSHEQGGELFF.

With regard to this clonotype: Given a much more abundant clone one base away, this may be a read error. V usage is TRBV7-9 and J usage is TRBJ2-7, with 9 nucleotides matching TRBD1. CDR1 is SEHNR and CDR2 is FQNEAQ in the germline V gene (reference sequence). The CDR3 sequence is 14 residues long. In DNA, the CDR3 is TGTGCCAACAGCGGGACAGGGAGTATCCACGAGCAGTACTTC. Translation gives CANSGTGSIHEQYF. Full variable domain (rest looked up from reference TRBV7-9 and TRBJ2-7): DTGVSQNPRHKITKRGQNVTFRCDPISEHNRLYWYRQTLGQGPEFLTYFQNEAQLEKSRLLSDRFSAERPKGSFSTLEIQRTEQGDSAMYLCANSGTGSIHEQYFGPGTRLTVT.

At least ten counts were recorded for this clonotype. The chain links TRBV20-1 to TRBJ1-2, with D maybe TRBD1 (6 bases). The CDR3 extends over 13 amino acids. Germline CDR1 DFQATT, CDR2 SNEGSKA (reference sequence). V lost 6 bases to trimming and J lost 5 bases, with 16 bases between them. The CDR3 nucleotides read TGCAGTGCCGAACAGGGTATGAGTTATGGCTACACCTTC. Translation gives CSAEQGMSYGYTF.

Only one count was recorded for this clonotype. The genes are TRBV29-1 and TRBJ2-7, with D possibly being TRBD2 (5 bases). The CDR3 has 11 amino acids. The ends were cut back, 7 bases at V and 0 bases at J, with 7 bases in the middle. The germline CDR1 and CDR2 sequences are SQVTM and ANQGSEA. The CDR3 is CSGGSSYEQYF. The CDR3, as DNA: TGCAGCGGTGGGAGCTCCTACGAGCAGTACTTC.

There are a few counts of this clonotype. The junction shows a germline mismatch at one end, possibly a read error. The gene calls are TRBV24-1 and TRBJ1-5, with 8 nucleotides matching TRBD1. The CDR3 sequence is 15 residues long. In germline, CDR1 is KGHDR, CDR2 SFDVKD. The CDR3 spells CASSQRDRPAQPQHF. In DNA, the CDR3 is TGTGCCAGCAGTCAACGGGACAGGCCCGCTCAGCCCCAGCATTTT.

V usage is TRBV20-1 and J usage is TRBJ1-5, with 8 bases that match TRBD1. There are 15 residues in the CDR3. Germline assignment: CDR1 DFQATT and CDR2 SNEGSKA (reference sequence). V trimming: 0 bases; J trimming: 5 bases; junction bases outside the gene matches: 6. CDR3 loop: CSAREQGESDQPQHF. The CDR3 DNA sequence: TGCAGTGCTAGAGAACAGGGGGAGAGCGATCAGCCCCAGCATTTT.

In its sample, this clonotype was seen many times. The gene calls are TRBV10-3 and TRBJ2-5; no clear D gene. CDR1 and CDR2 from the germline V gene are ENHRY and SYGVKD. Trimming left V 3 bases short and J 4 bases short, with 9 bases between. The CDR3 is 13 amino acids. The CDR3 protein is CAISDSVGETQYF. CDR3 sequence (DNA): TGTGCCATCAGTGACTCAGTTGGAGAGACCCAGTACTTC.

The chain has TRBV25-1 and TRBJ1-1; unclear D gene. CDR3 size: 14 residues. From germline, CDR1 is MGHDK and CDR2 SYGVNS. Between the trimmed V and J ends, which lost 5 bases and 3 bases, there was a span of 13 bases. The CDR3 DNA sequence: TGTGCCAGCAGTTACTCCGGACGATACACTGAAGCTTTCTTT. Residues: CASSYSGRYTEAFF.

The table lists this clonotype with a count of one. V is TRBV7-3 and J is TRBJ2-5; 8 bases map to TRBD2. Germline assignment: CDR1 SGHTA and CDR2 FQGTGA. CDR3 length: 15 amino acids. The ends lost 0 bases at V and 6 bases at J; junction bases unmatched: 6. The CDR3 nucleotides read TGTGCCAGCAGCTTAACGGGACGGGAGGGGCAGACCCAGTACTTC. This translates into CASSLTGREGQTQYF.

J is TRBJ1-3 and V is TRBV20-1; 8 positions agree with TRBD1. V gave up 0 bases and J gave up 4 bases; unmatched junction bases: 8. Looked up from germline, CDR1 is DFQATT and CDR2 is SNEGSKA (reference sequence). CDR3 length: 16 amino acids. This CDR3 is CSARDKGRGQGNTIYF. CDR3 bases: TGCAGTGCTAGAGATAAAGGCAGGGGGCAAGGAAACACCATATATTTT.